The T cell receptor beta chain described here comes from a study of blood T cell repertoires in COVID-19. In the study overall: Acute and convalescent COVID-19 specimens originated in the United States, Italy and Spain.

This CDR3 region has 14 residues. Germline assignment: CDR1 SNHLY and CDR2 FYNNEI. The V gene lost 7 bases and the J gene lost 4 bases, with 14 bases spanning the gap. Adults between roughly 18 and 95 years of age took part from under 25 US areas. The recovered donors of Cohort 3 showed two negative PCRs, clearance, or symptom resolution. As originally analysed: Counts of nucleated cells, estimated from reference gene primer amplification, were obtained. TCRdb's copy holds only in-frame clones and misses some; the assay was immunoSEQ multiplex PCR. Clone size and the V and J calls come from that table; the DNA yielded D and trimming. Here the sample spans 280,000 or so clones, 70% to 90% being singletons.

V gene TRBV2 combines with J gene TRBJ2-1; a weak D match, TRBD1 (6 bases). The source is a man aged 30 to 45 who had recovered from COVID-19. The sequencing sample was made of PBMCs or T cells enriched from blood (not recorded which). As DNA, the CDR3 is TGTGCCAGCACCCGGGACATCCCGTACAATGAGCAGTTCTTC. Its translation: CASTRDIPYNEQFF. Full variable domain (remainder filled in from reference TRBV2 and TRBJ2-1): EPEVTQTPSHQVTQMGQEVILRCVPISNHLYFYWYRQILGQKVEFLVSFYNNEISEKSEIFDDQFSVERPDGSNFTLKIRSTKLEDSAMYFCASTRDIPYNEQFFGPGTRLTVL.